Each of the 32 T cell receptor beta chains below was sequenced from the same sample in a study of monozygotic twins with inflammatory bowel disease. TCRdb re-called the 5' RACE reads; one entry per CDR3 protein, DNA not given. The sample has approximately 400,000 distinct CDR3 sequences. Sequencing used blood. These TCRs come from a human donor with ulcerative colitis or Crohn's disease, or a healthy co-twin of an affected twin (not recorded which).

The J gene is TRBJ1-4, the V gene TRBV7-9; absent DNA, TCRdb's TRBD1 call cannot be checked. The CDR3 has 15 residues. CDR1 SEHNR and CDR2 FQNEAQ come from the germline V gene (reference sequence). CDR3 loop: CASSTTGMQGEKLFF.

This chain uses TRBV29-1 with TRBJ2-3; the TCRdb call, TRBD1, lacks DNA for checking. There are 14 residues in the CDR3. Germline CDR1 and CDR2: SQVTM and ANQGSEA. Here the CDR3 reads CSVDGKGGTDTQYF.

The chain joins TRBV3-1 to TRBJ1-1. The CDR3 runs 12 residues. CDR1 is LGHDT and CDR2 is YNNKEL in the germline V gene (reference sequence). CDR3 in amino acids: CASSQDQGTAFF. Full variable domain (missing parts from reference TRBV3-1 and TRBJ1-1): DTAVSQTPKYLVTQMGNDKSIKCEQNLGHDTMYWYKQDSKKFLKIMFSYNNKELIINETVPNRFSPKSPDKAHLNLHINSLELGDSAVYFCASSQDQGTAFFGQGTRLTVV.

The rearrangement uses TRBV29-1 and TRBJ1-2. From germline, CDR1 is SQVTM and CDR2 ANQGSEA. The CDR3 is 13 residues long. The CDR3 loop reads CSVAGWTNYGYTF. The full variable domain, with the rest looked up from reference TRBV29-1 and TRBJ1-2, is SAVISQKPSRDICQRGTSLTIQCQVDSQVTMMFWYRQQPGQSLTLIATANQGSEATYESGFVIDKFPISRPNLTFSTLTVSNMSPEDSSIYLCSVAGWTNYGYTFGSGTRLTVV.

This chain's CDR3 is CSARIGGEAQPQHF. This chain links TRBV20-1 with TRBJ1-5. This CDR3 comprises 14 residues. CDR1 and CDR2 from the germline V gene are DFQATT and SNEGSKA (reference sequence).

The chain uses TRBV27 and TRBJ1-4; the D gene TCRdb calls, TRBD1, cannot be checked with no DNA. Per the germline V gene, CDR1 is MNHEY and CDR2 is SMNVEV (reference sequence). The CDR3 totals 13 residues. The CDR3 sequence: CASRGGKGEKLFF. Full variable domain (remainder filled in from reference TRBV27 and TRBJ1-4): EAQVTQNPRYLITVTGKKLTVTCSQNMNHEYMSWYRQDPGLGLRQIYYSMNVEVTDKGDVPEGYKVSRKEKRNFPLILESPSPNQTSLYFCASRGGKGEKLFFGSGTQLSVL.

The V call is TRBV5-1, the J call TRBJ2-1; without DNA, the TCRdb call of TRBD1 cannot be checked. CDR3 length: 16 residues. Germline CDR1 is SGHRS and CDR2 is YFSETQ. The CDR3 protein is CASSPGWTISYNEQFF.

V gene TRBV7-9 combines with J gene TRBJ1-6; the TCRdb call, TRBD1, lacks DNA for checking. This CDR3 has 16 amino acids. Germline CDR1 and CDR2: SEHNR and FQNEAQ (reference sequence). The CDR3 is CASSSIAGGYNSPLHF.

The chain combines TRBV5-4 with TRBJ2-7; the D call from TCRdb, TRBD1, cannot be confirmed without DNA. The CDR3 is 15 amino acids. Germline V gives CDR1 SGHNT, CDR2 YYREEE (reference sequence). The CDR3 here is CASSLEGQSSYEQYF.

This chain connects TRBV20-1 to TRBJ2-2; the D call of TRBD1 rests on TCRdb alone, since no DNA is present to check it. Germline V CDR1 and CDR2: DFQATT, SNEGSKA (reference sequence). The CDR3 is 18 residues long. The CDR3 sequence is CSARRRSRGTYNTGELFF.

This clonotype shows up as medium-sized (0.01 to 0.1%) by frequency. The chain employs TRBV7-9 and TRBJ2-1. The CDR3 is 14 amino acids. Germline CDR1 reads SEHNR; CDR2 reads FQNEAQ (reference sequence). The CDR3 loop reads CASSERSSYNEQFF. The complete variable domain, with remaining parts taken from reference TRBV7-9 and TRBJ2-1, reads DTGVSQNPRHKITKRGQNVTFRCDPISEHNRLYWYRQTLGQGPEFLTYFQNEAQLEKSRLLSDRFSAERPKGSFSTLEIQRTEQGDSAMYLCASSERSSYNEQFFGPGTRLTVL.

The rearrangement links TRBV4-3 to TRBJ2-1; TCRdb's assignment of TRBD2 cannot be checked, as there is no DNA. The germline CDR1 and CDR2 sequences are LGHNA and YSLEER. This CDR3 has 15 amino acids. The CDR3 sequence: CASSRTSGSFGEQFF.

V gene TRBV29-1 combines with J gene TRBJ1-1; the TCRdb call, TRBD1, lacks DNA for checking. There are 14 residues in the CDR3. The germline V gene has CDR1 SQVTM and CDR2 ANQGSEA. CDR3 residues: CSVGWGMGNTEAFF.

CDR3 amino acids: CSASFGSETQYF. This chain joins TRBV20-1 and TRBJ2-5; absent DNA, TCRdb's TRBD2 call cannot be checked. Germline CDR1 DFQATT, CDR2 SNEGSKA (reference sequence). This CDR3 region has 12 residues.

The CDR3 reads CSAPPHHGALTYEQYF. The chain couples TRBV20-1 to TRBJ2-7; TCRdb picks TRBD1, but there is no DNA to check that call. The germline gives CDR1 DFQATT, CDR2 SNEGSKA (reference sequence). The CDR3 is 16 residues long.

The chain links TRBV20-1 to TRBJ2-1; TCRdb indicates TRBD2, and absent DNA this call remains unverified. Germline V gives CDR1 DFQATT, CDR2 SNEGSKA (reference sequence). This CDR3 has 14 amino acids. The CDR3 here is CSAKRGRSYNEQFF.

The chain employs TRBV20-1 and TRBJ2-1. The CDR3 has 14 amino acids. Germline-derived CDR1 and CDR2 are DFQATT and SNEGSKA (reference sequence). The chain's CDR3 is CSASDLSSYNEQFF.

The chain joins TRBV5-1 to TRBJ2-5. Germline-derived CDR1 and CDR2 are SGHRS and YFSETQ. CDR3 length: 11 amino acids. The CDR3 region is CASSDRETQYF. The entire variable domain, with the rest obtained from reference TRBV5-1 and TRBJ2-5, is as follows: KAGVTQTPRYLIKTRGQQVTLSCSPISGHRSVSWYQQTPGQGLQFLFEYFSETQRNKGNFPGRFSGRQFSNSRSEMNVSTLELGDSALYLCASSDRETQYFGPGTRLLVL.

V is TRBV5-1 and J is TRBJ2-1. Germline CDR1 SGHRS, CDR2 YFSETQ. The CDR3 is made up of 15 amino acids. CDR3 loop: CASSPSTSSYNEQFF.

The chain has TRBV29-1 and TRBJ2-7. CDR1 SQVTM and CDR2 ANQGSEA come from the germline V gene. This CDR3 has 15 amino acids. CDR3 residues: CSVEDPTGLPYEQYF.

CDR3 protein: CASSLSGTRGEQYF. The chain carries TRBV7-2 and TRBJ2-7; TCRdb's D call, TRBD2, is unchecked because there is no DNA. This CDR3 has 14 amino acids. In germline, CDR1 is SGHTA, CDR2 FQGNSA.

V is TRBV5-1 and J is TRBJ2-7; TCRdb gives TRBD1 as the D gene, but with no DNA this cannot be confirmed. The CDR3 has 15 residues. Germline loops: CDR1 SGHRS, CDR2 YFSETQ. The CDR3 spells CASGTGTGRNYEQYF.

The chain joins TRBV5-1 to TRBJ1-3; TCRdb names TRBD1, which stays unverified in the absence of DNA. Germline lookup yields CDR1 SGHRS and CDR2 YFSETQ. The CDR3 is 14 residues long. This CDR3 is CASSLQGFGNSIYF.

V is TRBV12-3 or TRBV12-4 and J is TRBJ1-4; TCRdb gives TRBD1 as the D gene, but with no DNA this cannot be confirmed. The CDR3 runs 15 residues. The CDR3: CASSLRAGGSGKLFF.

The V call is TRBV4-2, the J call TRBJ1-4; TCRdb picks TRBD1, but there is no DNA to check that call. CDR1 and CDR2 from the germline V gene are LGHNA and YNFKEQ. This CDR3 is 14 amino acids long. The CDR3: CASSRDRVAEKLFF.

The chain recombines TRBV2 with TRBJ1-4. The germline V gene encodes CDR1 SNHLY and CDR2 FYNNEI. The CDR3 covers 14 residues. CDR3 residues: CASSEPGLNEKLFF.

The CDR3 sequence: CATSRGYGIYEQYF. J is TRBJ2-7 and V is TRBV15. Germline V lookup: CDR1 LNHNV, CDR2 YYDKDF (reference sequence). The CDR3 has 14 residues.

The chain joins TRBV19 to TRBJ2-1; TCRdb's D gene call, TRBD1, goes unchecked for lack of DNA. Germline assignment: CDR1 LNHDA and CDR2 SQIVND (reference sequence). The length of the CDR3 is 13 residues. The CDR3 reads CASRSGAVDEQFF.

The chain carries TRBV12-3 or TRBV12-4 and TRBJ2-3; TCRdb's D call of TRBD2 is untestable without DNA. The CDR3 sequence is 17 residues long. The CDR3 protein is CASSSYLAGRAPDTQYF.

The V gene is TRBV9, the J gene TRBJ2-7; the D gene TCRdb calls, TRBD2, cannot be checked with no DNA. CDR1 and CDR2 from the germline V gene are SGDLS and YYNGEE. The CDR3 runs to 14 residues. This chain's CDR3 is CVSSVGASGYEQYF.

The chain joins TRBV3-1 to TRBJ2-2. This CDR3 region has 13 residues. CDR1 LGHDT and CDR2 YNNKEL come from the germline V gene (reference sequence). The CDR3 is CASSPQIYGELFF. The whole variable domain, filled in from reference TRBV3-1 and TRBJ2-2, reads DTAVSQTPKYLVTQMGNDKSIKCEQNLGHDTMYWYKQDSKKFLKIMFSYNNKELIINETVPNRFSPKSPDKAHLNLHINSLELGDSAVYFCASSPQIYGELFFGEGSRLTVL.

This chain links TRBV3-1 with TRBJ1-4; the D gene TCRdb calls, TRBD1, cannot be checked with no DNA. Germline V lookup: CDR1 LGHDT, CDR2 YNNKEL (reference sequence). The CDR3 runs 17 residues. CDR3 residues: CASSPLGGTGLDEKLFF. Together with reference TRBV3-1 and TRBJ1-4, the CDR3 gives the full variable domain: DTAVSQTPKYLVTQMGNDKSIKCEQNLGHDTMYWYKQDSKKFLKIMFSYNNKELIINETVPNRFSPKSPDKAHLNLHINSLELGDSAVYFCASSPLGGTGLDEKLFFGSGTQLSVL.